This entry lists 18 T cell receptor beta chains sequenced from one sample in a study of CD8 T cells in ankylosing spondylitis. TCRdb itself ran the 5' RACE reads through MiXCR, one entry per CDR3 protein. The repertoire consists of some 240,000 distinct CDR3 sequences, with under 20% occurring once and the leading ten covering around a third. Material: blood, either unsorted or a sorted T cell fraction (not recorded which). Receptors were obtained from a male donor with ankylosing spondylitis or in good health (not recorded which).

The rearrangement links TRBV4-1 to TRBJ2-7; 10 nucleotides match TRBD1. Germline V gives CDR1 MGHRA, CDR2 YSYEKL. This CDR3 spans 17 amino acids. V shed 1 base, J shed 5 bases, and the junction held 11 bases outside the gene matches. CDR3 in DNA: TGCGCCAGCAGCCAAGGGATCCCCGGGACAGGGGTCCACGAGCAGTACTTC. This translates into CASSQGIPGTGVHEQYF.

The sample holds a few counts of this clonotype. The chain uses TRBV11-2 and TRBJ1-2; D gene uncertain. Germline V gives CDR1 SGHAT, CDR2 FQNNGV. This CDR3 is 14 amino acids long. Trimming cost V 3 bases and J 1 base, with 9 bases left between them. CDR3 DNA sequence: TGTGCCAGCAGCTTTGGCCCAGATAACTATGGCTACACCTTC. Translated: CASSFGPDNYGYTF.

This clonotype has just a few counts. The chain recombines TRBV29-1 with TRBJ2-2, with 7 bases matching TRBD1. Germline CDR1 SQVTM, CDR2 ANQGSEA. Losses at the gene ends were 6 bases for V and 5 bases for J; bases not matched to a gene: 3. This CDR3 comprises 12 residues. The CDR3 sequence is CSVATGTGELFF. In nucleotides, the CDR3 is TGCAGCGTAGCGACAGGGACCGGGGAGCTGTTTTTT.

The rearrangement links TRBV20-1 to TRBJ1-1, with D possibly being TRBD1 (5 bases). CDR1 and CDR2 from the germline V gene are DFQATT and SNEGSKA (reference sequence). The CDR3 runs to 18 residues. The V end lost 0 bases, the J end lost 1 base, and 21 bases lay between the germline ends. CDR3: CSARDAMQGGWENTEAFF. Written as DNA, the CDR3 is TGCAGTGCTAGAGACGCGATGCAGGGAGGGTGGGAGAACACTGAAGCTTTCTTT.

The chain uses TRBV4-3 and TRBJ2-7, with TRBD1 as a possible D gene (6 bases). V was cut by 4 bases and J by 2 bases, with 15 bases left in between. Germline CDR1 LGHNA, CDR2 YSLEER. The CDR3 loop spans 15 amino acids. Written as DNA, the CDR3 is TGCGCCAGCAGCCTACGGACAGAAGAGGCCTACGAGCAGTACTTC. Translation: CASSLRTEEAYEQYF.

The rearrangement joins TRBV6-1 to TRBJ2-7; 12 bases agree with TRBD1. CDR1 is MNHNS and CDR2 is SASEGT in the germline V gene. Trimming cost V 3 bases and J 2 bases; bases outside gene matches: 2. The CDR3 covers 15 residues. CDR3 sequence reads: CASSDRDRGPYEQYF. In nucleotides, the CDR3 is TGTGCCAGCAGTGACCGGGACAGGGGGCCCTACGAGCAGTACTTC.

The genes are TRBV4-1 and TRBJ1-2; 10 nucleotides agree with TRBD1. The J segment lost 4 bases and the V segment lost 3 bases, leaving 8 bases of the junction unmatched. From germline, CDR1 is MGHRA and CDR2 YSYEKL. This CDR3 is 16 amino acids long. This CDR3 is CASSHLRTGGTYGYTF. CDR3 DNA: TGCGCCAGCAGCCACCTTAGGACAGGGGGAACCTATGGCTACACCTTC.

This clonotype was seen a few times. The V call is TRBV7-9, the J call TRBJ2-1, with D tentatively TRBD1 (6 bases). CDR3 length: 14 residues. V lost 1 base, J lost 3 bases, and 7 bases lay in between. Germline V gene sequence: CDR1 SEHNR, CDR2 FQNEAQ (reference sequence). The CDR3 region has the DNA TGTGCCAGCAGCTTAGTACAGGGCTACAATGAGCAGTTCTTC. As protein: CASSLVQGYNEQFF.

V usage is TRBV25-1 and J usage is TRBJ1-6; D is undetermined. The CDR3 totals 12 residues. CDR1 is MGHDK and CDR2 is SYGVNS in the germline V gene. V dropped 0 bases and J dropped 8 bases, with 2 bases sitting between them. The CDR3 protein is CASSEYHSPLHF. Here the CDR3 DNA reads TGTGCCAGCAGTGAATATCATTCACCCCTCCACTTT.

This clonotype was picked up many times. The chain couples TRBV12-3 or TRBV12-4 to TRBJ2-3; D unresolved. This CDR3 has 11 amino acids. The V gene lost 5 bases and the J gene lost 3 bases, with 3 bases spanning the gap. CDR3 loop: CASSQTDTQYF. The CDR3, as DNA: TGTGCCAGCAGTCAAACAGATACGCAGTATTTT.

This clonotype occurred a few times. The chain employs TRBV29-1 and TRBJ1-1; 9 bases map to TRBD1. The CDR3 consists of 15 residues. CDR1 SQVTM and CDR2 ANQGSEA come from the germline V gene. The V segment lost 6 bases and the J segment 8 bases; nucleotides outside the gene matches: 16. In DNA form, the CDR3 reads TGCAGCGTGGCTGACGCCGGGACAGGGCGAGGAGAAGCTTTCTTT. Encoded protein: CSVADAGTGRGEAFF.

The CDR3 spells CASSQDWGGSGNTIYF. CDR3 coding DNA: TGCGCCAGCAGCCAAGATTGGGGGGGATCTGGAAACACCATATATTTT. The chain has TRBV4-3 and TRBJ1-3; D is possibly TRBD1 (5 bases). The CDR3 runs to 16 residues. Germline V CDR1 and CDR2: LGHNA, YSLEER. Trimming took 0 bases from V and 1 from J, leaving 10 bases between them.

V gene TRBV4-2 combines with J gene TRBJ1-3; D is uncertain. CDR1 is LGHNA, CDR2 YNFKEQ, per germline. The CDR3 covers 15 residues. V lost 0 bases and J 4 bases, leaving 10 bases between the germline ends. CDR3 protein: CASSQDSTVGNTIYF. CDR3 DNA sequence: TGTGCCAGCAGCCAAGATTCAACGGTGGGAAACACCATATATTTT.

This clonotype has at least ten counts. The CDR3 sequence is CSVTETDYNEQFF. The CDR3 DNA reads TGCAGCGTTACGGAGACTGACTACAATGAGCAGTTCTTC. V gene TRBV29-1 combines with J gene TRBJ2-1; D is undetermined. In germline, CDR1 is SQVTM, CDR2 ANQGSEA. The CDR3 length is 13 residues. Trimming shortened V by 5 bases and J by 3 bases, and 11 bases separated the two germline ends.

This chain joins TRBV2 and TRBJ2-7; D may be TRBD2 (6 bases). Germline CDR1 is SNHLY and CDR2 is FYNNEI. The V end was cut by 5 bases, the J end by 2 bases, with 19 bases between. This CDR3 is built from 16 residues. The CDR3 nucleotides are TGTGCCAGCAGTCCCACCCTAGCGAAGTCAACCTACGAGCAGTACTTC. Encoded protein: CASSPTLAKSTYEQYF.

The chain is built from TRBV3-1 and TRBJ2-2, with 9 bases fitting TRBD1. This CDR3 has 16 amino acids. The trim removed 5 bases at V and 6 bases at J, leaving 10 bases unmatched. Per the germline V gene, CDR1 is LGHDT and CDR2 is YNNKEL (reference sequence). The CDR3 is CASSSGTGFIAGELFF. The CDR3 nucleotides read TGTGCCAGCAGCTCCGGGACAGGGTTTATCGCCGGGGAGCTGTTTTTT.

This clonotype was observed many times. This chain joins TRBV4-1 and TRBJ1-2; D unclear. With 1 base removed from V and 7 bases from J, the gap between germline ends came to 4 bases. The CDR3 is 11 residues long. Germline CDR1 and CDR2: MGHRA and YSYEKL. The CDR3 spells CASSQGGGYTF. The DNA of the CDR3 is TGCGCCAGCAGCCAAGGGGGTGGCTACACCTTC.

This clonotype was observed at least ten times. This chain links TRBV12-3 or TRBV12-4 with TRBJ2-1, with a weak D call TRBD2 (5 bases). Trimming took off 6 bases at V and 0 bases at J, with 12 bases between the two ends. The CDR3 extends over 15 amino acids. This CDR3 is CASSPPGSSYNEQFF. The CDR3 region has the DNA TGTGCCAGCAGCCCTCCGGGGAGCTCCTACAATGAGCAGTTCTTC.